The 3 T cell receptor beta chains below were found in one sample sequenced in a study of blood T cell repertoires in COVID-19. Sequencing used immunoSEQ multiplex PCR; TCRdb keeps in-frame clones, though not all of them. The table includes over 250,000 clones, approximately 86% detected once. Sequenced input: PBMCs or T cells enriched from blood (not recorded which). These receptors originate from a woman aged 18-30 years who had recovered from COVID-19.

CDR3 amino acids: CASSLAGGTEAFF. The CDR3 DNA reads TGTGCCAGCAGCCTGGCAGGAGGGACTGAAGCTTTCTTT. This chain links TRBV3-1 (or the pseudogene TRBV3-2) with TRBJ1-1; D uncertain. Per germline, CDR1 LGHDT and CDR2 YNNKEL (reference sequence). There are 13 residues in the CDR3. V lost 4 bases and J lost 5, with 11 bases in between.

This clone was detected a few times. This rearrangement joins TRBV20-1 to TRBJ2-7; 7 bases are shared with TRBD2. J lost 3 bases, V lost 3 bases, and 5 bases had no gene match. Looked up from germline, CDR1 is DFQATT and CDR2 is SNEGSKA (reference sequence). The CDR3 consists of 13 residues. CDR3 sequence reads: CSASLASGYEQYF. In nucleotides, the CDR3 is TGCAGTGCTAGTTTGGCTAGCGGCTACGAGCAGTACTTC.

Points on this clone: The sample carries other DNA sequences with the same CDR3. The V and J genes are TRBV27 and TRBJ2-7; TRBD1 agrees at 8 bases. Unmatched junction bases numbered 6, after V lost 1 base and J lost 4 bases. CDR1 and CDR2 from the germline V gene are MNHEY and SMNVEV (reference sequence). The CDR3 runs to 15 residues. CDR3 coding DNA: TGTGCCAGCAGTTTATTGGGTCAGGGGGCGTACGAGCAGTACTTC. This translates into CASSLLGQGAYEQYF.